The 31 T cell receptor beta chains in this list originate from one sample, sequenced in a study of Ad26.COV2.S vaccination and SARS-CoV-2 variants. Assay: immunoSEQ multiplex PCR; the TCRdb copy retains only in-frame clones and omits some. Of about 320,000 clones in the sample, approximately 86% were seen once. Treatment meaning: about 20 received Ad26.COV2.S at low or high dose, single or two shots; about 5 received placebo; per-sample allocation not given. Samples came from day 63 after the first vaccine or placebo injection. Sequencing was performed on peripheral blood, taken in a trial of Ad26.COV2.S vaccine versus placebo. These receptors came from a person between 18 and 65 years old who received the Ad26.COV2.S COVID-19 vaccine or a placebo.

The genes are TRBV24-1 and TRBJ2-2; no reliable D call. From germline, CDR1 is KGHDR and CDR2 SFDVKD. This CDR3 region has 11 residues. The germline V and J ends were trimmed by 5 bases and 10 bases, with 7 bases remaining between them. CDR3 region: CATSGSMELFF. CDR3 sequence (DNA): TGTGCCACCAGTGGTTCAATGGAGCTGTTTTTT.

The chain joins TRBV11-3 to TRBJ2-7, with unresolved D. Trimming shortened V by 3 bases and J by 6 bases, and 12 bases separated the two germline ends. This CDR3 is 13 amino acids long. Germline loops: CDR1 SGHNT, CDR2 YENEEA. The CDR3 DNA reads TGTGCCAGCAGCTTTAACAAGGTCACCGAGCAGTACTTC. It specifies CASSFNKVTEQYF.

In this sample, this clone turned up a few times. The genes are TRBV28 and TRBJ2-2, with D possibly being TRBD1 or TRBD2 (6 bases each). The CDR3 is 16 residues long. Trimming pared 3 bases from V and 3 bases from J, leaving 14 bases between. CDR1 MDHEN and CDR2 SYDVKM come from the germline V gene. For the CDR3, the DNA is TGTGCCAGCAGTTTCCCGCGGGACACTCACACCGGGGAGCTGTTTTTT. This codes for CASSFPRDTHTGELFF.

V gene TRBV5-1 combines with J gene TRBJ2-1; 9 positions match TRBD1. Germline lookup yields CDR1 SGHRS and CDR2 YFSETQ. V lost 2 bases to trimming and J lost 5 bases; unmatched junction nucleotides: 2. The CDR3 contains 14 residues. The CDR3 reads CASSLRQGDNEQFF. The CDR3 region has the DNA TGCGCCAGCAGCTTACGACAGGGGGACAATGAGCAGTTCTTC.

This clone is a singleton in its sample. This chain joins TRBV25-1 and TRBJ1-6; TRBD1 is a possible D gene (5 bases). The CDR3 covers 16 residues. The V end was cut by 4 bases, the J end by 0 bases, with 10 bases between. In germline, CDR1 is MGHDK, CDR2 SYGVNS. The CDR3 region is CASSGGGSSYNSPLHF. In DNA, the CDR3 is TGTGCCAGCAGTGGTGGGGGGAGCTCCTATAATTCACCCCTCCACTTT. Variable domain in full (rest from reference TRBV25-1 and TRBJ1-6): EADIYQTPRYLVIGTGKKITLECSQTMGHDKMYWYQQDPGMELHLIHYSYGVNSTEKGDLSSESTVSRIRTEHFPLTLESARPSHTSQYLCASSGGGSSYNSPLHFGNGTRLTVT.

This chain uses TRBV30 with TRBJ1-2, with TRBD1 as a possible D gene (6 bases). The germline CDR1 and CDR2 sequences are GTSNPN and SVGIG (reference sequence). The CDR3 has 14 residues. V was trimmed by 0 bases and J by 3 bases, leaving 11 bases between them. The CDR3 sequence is CAWSVTGQYYGYTF. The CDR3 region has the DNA TGTGCCTGGAGTGTAACGGGACAATACTATGGCTACACCTTC.

The CDR3 region has the DNA TGTGCCAGCAGCGTAGGGGACAGCTATGAAGCTTTCTTT. Translation: CASSVGDSYEAFF. The rearrangement joins TRBV9 to TRBJ1-1; TRBD1 matches 7 bases. V lost 0 bases to trimming and J lost 7 bases; unmatched junction nucleotides: 3. The CDR3 spans 13 residues. In germline, CDR1 is SGDLS, CDR2 YYNGEE.

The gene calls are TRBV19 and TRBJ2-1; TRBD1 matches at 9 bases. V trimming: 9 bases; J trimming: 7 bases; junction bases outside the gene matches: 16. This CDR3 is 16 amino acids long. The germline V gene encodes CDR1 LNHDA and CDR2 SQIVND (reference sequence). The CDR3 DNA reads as TGTGCCAGCACAGGGGGCCGGTACCCTAGCCAGAATGAGCAGTTCTTC. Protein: CASTGGRYPSQNEQFF.

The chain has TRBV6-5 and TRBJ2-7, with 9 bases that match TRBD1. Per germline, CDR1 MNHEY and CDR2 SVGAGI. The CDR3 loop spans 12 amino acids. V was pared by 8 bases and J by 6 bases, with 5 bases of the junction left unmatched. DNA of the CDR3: TGTGCCAGCGGGGACAGGGCTGGCGAGCAGTACTTC. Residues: CASGDRAGEQYF.

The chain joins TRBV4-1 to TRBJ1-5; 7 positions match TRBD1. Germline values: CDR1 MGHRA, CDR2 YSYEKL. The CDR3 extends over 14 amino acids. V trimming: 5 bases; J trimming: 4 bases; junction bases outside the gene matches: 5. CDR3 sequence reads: CASSVLQGNQPQHF. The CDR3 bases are TGCGCCAGCAGCGTACTACAGGGGAATCAGCCCCAGCATTTT.

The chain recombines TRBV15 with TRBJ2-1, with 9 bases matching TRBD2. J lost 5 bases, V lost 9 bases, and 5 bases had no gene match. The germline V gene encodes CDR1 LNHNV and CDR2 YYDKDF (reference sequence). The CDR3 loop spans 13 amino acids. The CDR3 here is CATKRGDHNEQFF. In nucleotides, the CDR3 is TGTGCCACAAAGCGGGGGGACCACAATGAGCAGTTCTTC.

The CDR3 loop is CASSLARGWDTEAFF. The CDR3 DNA sequence: TGCGCCAGCAGCTTGGCCAGGGGGTGGGACACTGAAGCTTTCTTT. The chain combines TRBV5-1 with TRBJ1-1; 7 nucleotides align to TRBD1. The ends lost 0 bases at V and 3 bases at J; junction bases unmatched: 5. CDR1 is SGHRS, CDR2 YFSETQ, per germline. There are 15 residues in the CDR3.

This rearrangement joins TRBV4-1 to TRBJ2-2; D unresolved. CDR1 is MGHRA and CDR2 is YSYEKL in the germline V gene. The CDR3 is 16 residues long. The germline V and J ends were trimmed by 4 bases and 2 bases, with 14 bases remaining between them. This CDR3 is CASSLTAGTNTGELFF. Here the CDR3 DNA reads TGCGCCAGCAGCCTGACCGCAGGAACAAACACCGGGGAGCTGTTTTTT.

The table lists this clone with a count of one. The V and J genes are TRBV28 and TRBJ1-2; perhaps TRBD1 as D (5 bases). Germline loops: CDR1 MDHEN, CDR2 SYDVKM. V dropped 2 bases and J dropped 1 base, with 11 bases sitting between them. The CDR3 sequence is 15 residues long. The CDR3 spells CASSLGAGYNYGYTF. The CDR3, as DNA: TGTGCCAGCAGTTTAGGGGCAGGCTATAACTATGGCTACACCTTC.

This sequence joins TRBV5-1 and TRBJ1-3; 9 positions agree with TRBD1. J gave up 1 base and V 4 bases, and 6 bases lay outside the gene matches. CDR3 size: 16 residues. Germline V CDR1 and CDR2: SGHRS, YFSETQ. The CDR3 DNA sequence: TGCGCCAGCAGCCAAGGGACAGGGTTATCTGGAAACACCATATATTTT. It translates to CASSQGTGLSGNTIYF. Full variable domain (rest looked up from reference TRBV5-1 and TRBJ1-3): KAGVTQTPRYLIKTRGQQVTLSCSPISGHRSVSWYQQTPGQGLQFLFEYFSETQRNKGNFPGRFSGRQFSNSRSEMNVSTLELGDSALYLCASSQGTGLSGNTIYFGEGSWLTVV.

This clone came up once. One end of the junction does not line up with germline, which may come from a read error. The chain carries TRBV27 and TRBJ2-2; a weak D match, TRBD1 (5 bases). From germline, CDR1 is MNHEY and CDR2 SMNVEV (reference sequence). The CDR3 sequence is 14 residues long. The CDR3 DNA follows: TGTGCCAGCAGTTTATTTGGGGCGACCGAGGAGCTGTTTTTT. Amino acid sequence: CASSLFGATEELFF.

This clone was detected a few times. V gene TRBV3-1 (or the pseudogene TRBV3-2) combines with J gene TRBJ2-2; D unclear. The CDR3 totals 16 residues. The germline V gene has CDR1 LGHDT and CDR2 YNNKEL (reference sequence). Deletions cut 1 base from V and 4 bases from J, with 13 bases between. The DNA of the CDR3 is TGTGCCAGCAGCCAAGTGAGGCAGAGGACCACCGGGGAGCTGTTTTTT. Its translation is CASSQVRQRTTGELFF.

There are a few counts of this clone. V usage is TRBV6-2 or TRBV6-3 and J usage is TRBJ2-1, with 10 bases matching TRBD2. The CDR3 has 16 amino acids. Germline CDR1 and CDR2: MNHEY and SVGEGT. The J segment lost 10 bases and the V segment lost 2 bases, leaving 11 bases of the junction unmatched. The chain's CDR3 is CASSYPKRGGTEEQFF. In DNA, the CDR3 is TGTGCCAGCAGTTACCCTAAGCGGGGGGGCACGGAGGAGCAGTTCTTC.

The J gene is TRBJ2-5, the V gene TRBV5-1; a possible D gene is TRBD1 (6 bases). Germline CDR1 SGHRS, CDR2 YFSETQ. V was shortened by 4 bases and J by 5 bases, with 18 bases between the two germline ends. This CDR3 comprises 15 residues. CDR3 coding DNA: TGCGCCAGCAGCGGGGGTGACAGGTTTGGGGAGACCCAGTACTTC. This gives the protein CASSGGDRFGETQYF.

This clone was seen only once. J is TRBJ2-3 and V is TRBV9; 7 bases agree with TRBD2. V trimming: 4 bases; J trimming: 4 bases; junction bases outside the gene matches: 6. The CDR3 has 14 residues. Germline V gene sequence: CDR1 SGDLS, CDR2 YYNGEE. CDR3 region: CASSPAGPSDTQYF. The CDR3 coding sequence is TGTGCCAGCAGCCCAGCGGGACCATCAGATACGCAGTATTTT.

The CDR3 DNA reads TGTGCCAGCAGCAGACTAGCGGGGGGCAATGAGCAGTTCTTC. This sequence encodes CASSRLAGGNEQFF. V is TRBV7-9 and J is TRBJ2-1, with 13 bases lining up with TRBD2. The CDR3 totals 14 residues. J lost 6 bases, V lost 5 bases, and 1 base had no gene match. From germline, CDR1 is SEHNR and CDR2 FQNEAQ (reference sequence).

The CDR3 reads CASSLTPNQPQHF. The CDR3 region has the DNA TGTGCCAGCAGCTTAACCCCCAATCAGCCCCAGCATTTT. The rearrangement uses TRBV7-7 and TRBJ1-5; D unresolved. Germline lookup yields CDR1 SSHAT and CDR2 FNYEAQ (reference sequence). V gave up 2 bases and J gave up 3 bases, with 5 bases separating them. The CDR3 consists of 13 residues.

The CDR3 protein is CASSRLDSVQETQYF. CDR3 sequence (DNA): TGTGCCAGCAGCCGACTGGACAGTGTACAAGAGACCCAGTACTTC. The chain joins TRBV7-6 to TRBJ2-5; perhaps TRBD1 as D (6 bases). The CDR3 spans 15 residues. V gave up 5 bases and J gave up 2 bases, with 15 bases separating them. Looked up from germline, CDR1 is SGHVS and CDR2 is FNYEAQ.

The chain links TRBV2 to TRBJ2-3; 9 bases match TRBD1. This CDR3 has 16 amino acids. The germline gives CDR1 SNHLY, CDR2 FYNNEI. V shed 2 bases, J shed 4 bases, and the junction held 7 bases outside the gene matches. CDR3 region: CASSELRQGGADTQYF. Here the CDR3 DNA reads TGTGCCAGCAGTGAATTGAGACAGGGGGGCGCAGATACGCAGTATTTT. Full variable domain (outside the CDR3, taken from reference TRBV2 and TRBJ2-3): EPEVTQTPSHQVTQMGQEVILRCVPISNHLYFYWYRQILGQKVEFLVSFYNNEISEKSEIFDDQFSVERPDGSNFTLKIRSTKLEDSAMYFCASSELRQGGADTQYFGPGTRLTVL.

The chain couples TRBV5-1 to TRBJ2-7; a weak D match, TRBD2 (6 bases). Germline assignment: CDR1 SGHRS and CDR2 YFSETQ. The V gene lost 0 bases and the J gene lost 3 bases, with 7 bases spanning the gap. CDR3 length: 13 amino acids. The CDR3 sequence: CASSLVADYEQYF. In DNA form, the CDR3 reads TGCGCCAGCAGCTTGGTAGCGGACTACGAGCAGTACTTC.

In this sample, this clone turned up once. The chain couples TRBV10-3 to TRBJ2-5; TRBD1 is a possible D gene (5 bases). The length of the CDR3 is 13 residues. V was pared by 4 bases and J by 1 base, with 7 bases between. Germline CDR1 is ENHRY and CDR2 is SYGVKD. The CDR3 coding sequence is TGTGCCATCAGTGCGACAGCCCAAGAGACCCAGTACTTC. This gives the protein CAISATAQETQYF.

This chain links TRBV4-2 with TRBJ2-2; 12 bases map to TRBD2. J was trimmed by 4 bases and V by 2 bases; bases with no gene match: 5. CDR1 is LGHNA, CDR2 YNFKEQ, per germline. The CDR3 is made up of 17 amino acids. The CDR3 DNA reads TGTGCCAGCAGCCAATGGACTAGCGGGGACACCACCGGGGAGCTGTTTTTT. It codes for CASSQWTSGDTTGELFF.

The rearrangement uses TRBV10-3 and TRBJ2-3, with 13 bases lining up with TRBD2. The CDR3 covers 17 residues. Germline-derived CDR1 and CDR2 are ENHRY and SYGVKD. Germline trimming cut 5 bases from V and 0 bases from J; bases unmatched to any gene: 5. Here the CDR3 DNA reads TGTGCCATCAGTACTAGCGGGGGGGCTCTGAGCACAGATACGCAGTATTTT. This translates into CAISTSGGALSTDTQYF.

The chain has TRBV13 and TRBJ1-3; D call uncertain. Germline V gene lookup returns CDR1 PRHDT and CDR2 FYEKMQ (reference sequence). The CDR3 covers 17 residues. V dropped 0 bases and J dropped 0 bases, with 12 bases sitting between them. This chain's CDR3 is CASSLGRAAYSGNTIYF. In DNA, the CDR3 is TGTGCCAGCAGCTTAGGCCGGGCTGCCTACTCTGGAAACACCATATATTTT.

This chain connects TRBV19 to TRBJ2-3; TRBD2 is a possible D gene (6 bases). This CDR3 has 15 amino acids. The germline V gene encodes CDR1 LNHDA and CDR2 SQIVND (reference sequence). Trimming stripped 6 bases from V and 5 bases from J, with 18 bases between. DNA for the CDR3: TGTGCCAGTAGCGGTGTGGGGGGTTCACGAGATACGCAGTATTTT. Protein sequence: CASSGVGGSRDTQYF.

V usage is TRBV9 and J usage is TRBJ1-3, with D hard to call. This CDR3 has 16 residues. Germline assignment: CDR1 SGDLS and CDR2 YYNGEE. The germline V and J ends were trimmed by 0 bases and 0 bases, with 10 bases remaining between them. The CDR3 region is CASSVGDASSGNTIYF. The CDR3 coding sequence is TGTGCCAGCAGCGTAGGAGACGCCTCCTCTGGAAACACCATATATTTT.